A single sample is the source of the 25 T cell receptor beta chains below, sequenced in a study of blood T cell repertoires in COVID-19. Here immunoSEQ multiplex PCR was the method, and the copy in TCRdb shows in-frame clones only, minus some. The sample includes roughly 250,000 clones, 70% to 85% of them seen just once. Sequenced sample: peripheral blood. These receptors all stem from an elderly woman with acute or convalescent COVID-19.

The V gene is TRBV2, the J gene TRBJ2-5; 11 bases match TRBD2. CDR3 length: 15 residues. Germline lookup yields CDR1 SNHLY and CDR2 FYNNEI. V was pared by 8 bases and J by 4 bases, with 9 bases of the junction left unmatched. The CDR3 protein is CASGGGTSGGETQYF. The DNA of the CDR3 is TGTGCCAGCGGGGGCGGGACTAGCGGTGGAGAGACCCAGTACTTC.

The chain employs TRBV27 and TRBJ1-6, with D maybe TRBD1 (6 bases). Germline-derived CDR1 and CDR2 are MNHEY and SMNVEV (reference sequence). The CDR3 runs to 16 residues. Trimming removed 6 bases from V and 0 bases from J, with 12 bases in between. The CDR3 here is CASRDRVSSYNSPLHF. CDR3 bases: TGTGCCAGCAGGGACAGAGTAAGCTCCTATAATTCACCCCTCCACTTT.

The chain couples TRBV27 to TRBJ2-7; 8 bases agree with TRBD1. The CDR3 has 15 amino acids. Trimming cost V 6 bases and J 4 bases; bases outside gene matches: 11. The germline CDR1 and CDR2 sequences are MNHEY and SMNVEV (reference sequence). CDR3 protein: CASSSPDRVAYEQYF. The CDR3 nucleotides read TGTGCCAGCAGCTCCCCGGACAGGGTAGCGTACGAGCAGTACTTC.

V usage is TRBV20-1 and J usage is TRBJ1-1, with D uncertain. The CDR3 extends over 10 amino acids. Trimming pared 6 bases from V and 8 bases from J, leaving 10 bases between. CDR1 is DFQATT, CDR2 SNEGSKA, per germline (reference sequence). CDR3 sequence (DNA): TGCAGTGCCCTTCTCCCCGAAGCTTTCTTT. The encoded protein is CSALLPEAFF.

V gene TRBV3-1 (or the pseudogene TRBV3-2) combines with J gene TRBJ1-3; TRBD1 matches 8 bases. V was pared by 5 bases and J by 2 bases, with 2 bases of the junction left unmatched. The CDR3 loop spans 14 amino acids. CDR1 is LGHDT and CDR2 is YNNKEL in the germline V gene (reference sequence). CDR3 sequence (DNA): TGTGCCAGCAGCACACAGGGGGCTGGAAACACCATATATTTT. This gives the protein CASSTQGAGNTIYF.

This chain links TRBV13 with TRBJ2-3, with 7 bases matching TRBD2. J lost 3 bases, V lost 1 base, and 7 bases had no gene match. The CDR3 runs 16 residues. The V gene's germline CDR1 is PRHDT and CDR2 FYEKMQ (reference sequence). CDR3 protein: CASSLEALAVTDTQYF. The CDR3, as DNA: TGTGCCAGCAGCTTAGAGGCCCTAGCGGTAACAGATACGCAGTATTTT.

The V gene is TRBV7-9, the J gene TRBJ1-5, with D unclear. The CDR3 covers 13 residues. Germline V lookup: CDR1 SEHNR, CDR2 FQNEAQ (reference sequence). Trimming removed 2 bases at V and 4 bases at J, with 6 bases between. The CDR3 sequence is CASSLRDNQPQHF. In DNA form, the CDR3 reads TGTGCCAGCAGCTTACGAGATAATCAGCCCCAGCATTTT.

The chain combines TRBV2 with TRBJ2-1; 9 bases are shared with TRBD2. V lost 8 bases and J lost 3; bases outside the gene matches: 8. Germline values: CDR1 SNHLY, CDR2 FYNNEI. This CDR3 comprises 15 residues. The chain's CDR3 is CASQKERGVYNEQFF. In DNA, the CDR3 is TGTGCCAGCCAGAAGGAGCGGGGGGTCTACAATGAGCAGTTCTTC.

This chain links TRBV4-1 with TRBJ1-5; tentative D call: TRBD1 (5 bases). The CDR3 loop spans 15 amino acids. Germline CDR1 MGHRA, CDR2 YSYEKL. Trimming stripped 1 base from V and 4 bases from J, with 11 bases between. DNA of the CDR3: TGCGCCAGCAGCCAAGGGGGTAGGGGAAATCAGCCCCAGCATTTT. Encoded protein: CASSQGGRGNQPQHF.

The CDR3 protein is CASSSYGTGRQPQHF. CDR3 coding DNA: TGTGCCAGCAGTAGTTATGGGACAGGGAGACAGCCCCAGCATTTT. The V gene is TRBV27, the J gene TRBJ1-5; 9 bases fit TRBD1. The CDR3 length is 15 residues. Trimming took 5 bases from V and 7 from J; bases not matched to a gene: 9. Per germline, CDR1 MNHEY and CDR2 SMNVEV (reference sequence).

This clone was seen only once. The chain is built from TRBV28 and TRBJ1-6, with D unresolved. With 10 bases removed from V and 11 bases from J, the gap between germline ends came to 15 bases. The germline V gene encodes CDR1 MDHEN and CDR2 SYDVKM. CDR3 length: 12 amino acids. The CDR3 sequence: CATRQMEAPLHF. In DNA form, the CDR3 reads TGTGCCACCCGTCAGATGGAGGCACCCCTCCACTTT.

The table lists this clone with a few counts. Additional DNA sequences in this sample encode the identical CDR3. The V call is TRBV2, the J call TRBJ2-1, with D uncertain. The CDR3 extends over 11 amino acids. The germline V gene has CDR1 SNHLY and CDR2 FYNNEI. The germline V and J ends were trimmed by 5 bases and 4 bases, with 3 bases remaining between them. Written as DNA, the CDR3 is TGTGCCAGCAGTCCGTACAATGAGCAGTTCTTC. Translated, it gives CASSPYNEQFF. Together with reference TRBV2 and TRBJ2-1, the CDR3 gives the full variable domain: EPEVTQTPSHQVTQMGQEVILRCVPISNHLYFYWYRQILGQKVEFLVSFYNNEISEKSEIFDDQFSVERPDGSNFTLKIRSTKLEDSAMYFCASSPYNEQFFGPGTRLTVL.

The gene calls are TRBV25-1 and TRBJ1-4; D is uncertain. The germline gives CDR1 MGHDK, CDR2 SYGVNS. CDR3 length: 17 residues. The V end lost 0 bases, the J end lost 0 bases, and 11 bases lay between the germline ends. The CDR3 DNA reads as TGTGCCAGCAGTGAATATCGCTTCCCGGCAACTAATGAAAAACTGTTTTTT. It encodes CASSEYRFPATNEKLFF. Variable domain in full (rest from reference TRBV25-1 and TRBJ1-4): EADIYQTPRYLVIGTGKKITLECSQTMGHDKMYWYQQDPGMELHLIHYSYGVNSTEKGDLSSESTVSRIRTEHFPLTLESARPSHTSQYLCASSEYRFPATNEKLFFGSGTQLSVL.

This clone was recorded a few times. The V call is TRBV5-1, the J call TRBJ2-7; 8 nucleotides match TRBD2. Germline loops: CDR1 SGHRS, CDR2 YFSETQ. The CDR3 contains 16 residues. With V trimmed by 0 bases and J by 4 bases, 9 bases remained unmatched. In nucleotides, the CDR3 is TGCGCCAGCAGCTTGGCCCCAGCGGGGGCCGGGTACGAGCAGTACTTC. This gives the protein CASSLAPAGAGYEQYF.

V is TRBV19 and J is TRBJ1-5, with D tentatively TRBD1 (5 bases). Trimming left V 4 bases short and J 0 bases short, with 13 bases between. CDR1 and CDR2 from the germline V gene are LNHDA and SQIVND (reference sequence). CDR3 length equals 16 residues. The CDR3 region is CASSTSGYYSNQPQHF. As DNA, the CDR3 is TGTGCCAGTAGTACTTCAGGGTATTATAGCAATCAGCCCCAGCATTTT.

The chain is built from TRBV2 and TRBJ2-2; weak D call: TRBD1 (8 bases). CDR3 length: 15 amino acids. CDR1 is SNHLY, CDR2 FYNNEI, per germline. Trimming left V 5 bases short and J 6 bases short, with 16 bases between. DNA for the CDR3: TGTGCCAGCAGTATACGGACAGGGAGGGCCGGGGAGCTGTTTTTT. This translates into CASSIRTGRAGELFF.

This clone appeared a single time. The V call is TRBV19, the J call TRBJ1-6, with D unresolved. V was cut by 1 base and J by 7 bases, with 8 bases left in between. Germline CDR1 reads LNHDA; CDR2 reads SQIVND (reference sequence). This CDR3 contains 14 residues. The CDR3 nucleotides read TGTGCCAGTAGTATAGCTGGGCTCAATTCACCCCTCCACTTT. It is translated as CASSIAGLNSPLHF.

The rearrangement uses TRBV29-1 and TRBJ1-2; 10 nucleotides line up with TRBD1. V was clipped by 4 bases and J by 7 bases; unmatched bases: 9. Germline CDR1 SQVTM, CDR2 ANQGSEA. The CDR3 extends over 14 amino acids. The CDR3: CSVVGGQGTAGYTF. Written as DNA, the CDR3 is TGCAGCGTTGTGGGGGGACAGGGGACGGCTGGCTACACCTTC. The whole variable domain, filled in from reference TRBV29-1 and TRBJ1-2, reads SAVISQKPSRDICQRGTSLTIQCQVDSQVTMMFWYRQQPGQSLTLIATANQGSEATYESGFVIDKFPISRPNLTFSTLTVSNMSPEDSSIYLCSVVGGQGTAGYTFGSGTRLTVV.

V is TRBV5-4 and J is TRBJ1-2, with TRBD1 matching 10 bases. With 4 bases clipped from V and 4 bases from J, the junction kept 7 bases outside the gene matches. This CDR3 has 15 residues. Per the germline V gene, CDR1 is SGHNT and CDR2 is YYREEE (reference sequence). In DNA, the CDR3 is TGTGCCAGCAGCGGGGGACAGGGGTCAGGCTATGGCTACACCTTC. This codes for CASSGGQGSGYGYTF.

This chain uses TRBV28 with TRBJ1-3, with 9 bases lining up with TRBD1. Germline V gives CDR1 MDHEN, CDR2 SYDVKM. Trimming at V came to 5 bases and at J to 3 bases, leaving 14 bases not matched to a gene. CDR3 length: 18 residues. DNA for the CDR3: TGTGCCAGCAGTCCCGAACTAACAGGGGGCGCAGATGGAAACACCATATATTTT. Translation: CASSPELTGGADGNTIYF.

This clone has a handful of counts. The V and J genes are TRBV19 and TRBJ1-6; unclear D gene. Germline V gene lookup returns CDR1 LNHDA and CDR2 SQIVND (reference sequence). V was trimmed by 5 bases and J by 13 bases, leaving 9 bases between them. The CDR3 is made up of 11 amino acids. The CDR3 reads CASSGGSPLHF. In DNA, the CDR3 is TGTGCCAGTAGTGGAGGGTCCCCCCTCCACTTT.

This clone appeared a single time. The J gene is TRBJ1-2, the V gene TRBV10-3; maybe TRBD1 (6 bases). V was shortened by 3 bases and J by 4 bases, with 18 bases between the two germline ends. The CDR3 length is 16 residues. Germline values: CDR1 ENHRY, CDR2 SYGVKD. CDR3 protein: CAISDPGWGLGYGYTF. Here the CDR3 DNA reads TGTGCCATCAGTGACCCCGGATGGGGGCTTGGCTATGGCTACACCTTC.

The J gene is TRBJ2-2, the V gene TRBV3-1 (or the pseudogene TRBV3-2); maybe TRBD1 (6 bases). V shed 2 bases and J shed 3 bases, with 16 bases lying between them. CDR1 is LGHDT, CDR2 YNNKEL, per germline (reference sequence). The CDR3 totals 17 residues. The CDR3 DNA reads TGTGCCAGCAGCCAAAGTTGGCAGGGACAATACACCGGGGAGCTGTTTTTT. Its protein product is CASSQSWQGQYTGELFF.

In DNA form, the CDR3 reads TGCGCCAGCAGCCGCGGGCTAGACGCAGATACGCAGTATTTT. Translated, it gives CASSRGLDADTQYF. The chain uses TRBV5-1 and TRBJ2-3; TRBD2 is a possible D gene (5 bases). V was cut by 4 bases and J by 4 bases, with 13 bases left in between. The germline gives CDR1 SGHRS, CDR2 YFSETQ. The CDR3 contains 14 residues. The full variable domain, in which reference TRBV5-1 and TRBJ2-3 provide the parts outside the CDR3, is KAGVTQTPRYLIKTRGQQVTLSCSPISGHRSVSWYQQTPGQGLQFLFEYFSETQRNKGNFPGRFSGRQFSNSRSEMNVSTLELGDSALYLCASSRGLDADTQYFGPGTRLTVL.

In DNA form, the CDR3 reads TGTGCCAGCAGCCAAGATTTGGGGGGGGCTGAAGCTTTCTTT. Its translation is CASSQDLGGAEAFF. The rearrangement links TRBV3-1 (or the pseudogene TRBV3-2) to TRBJ1-1; possible D gene TRBD1, 5 bases. The CDR3 sequence is 14 residues long. Germline V CDR1 and CDR2: LGHDT, YNNKEL (reference sequence). V was cut by 0 bases and J by 6 bases, with 11 bases left in between.